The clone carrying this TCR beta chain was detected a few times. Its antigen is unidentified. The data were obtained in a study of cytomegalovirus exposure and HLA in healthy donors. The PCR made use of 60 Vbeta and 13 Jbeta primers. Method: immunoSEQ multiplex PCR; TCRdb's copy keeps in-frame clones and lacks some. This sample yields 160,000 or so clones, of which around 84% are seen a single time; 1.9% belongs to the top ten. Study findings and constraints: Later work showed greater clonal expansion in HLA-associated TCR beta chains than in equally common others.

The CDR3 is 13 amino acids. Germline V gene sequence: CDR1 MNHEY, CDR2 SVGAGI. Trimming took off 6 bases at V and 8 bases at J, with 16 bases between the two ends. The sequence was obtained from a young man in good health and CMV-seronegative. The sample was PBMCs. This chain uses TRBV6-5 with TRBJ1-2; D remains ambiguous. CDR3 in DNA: TGTGCCAGCAGGGCCCGAGGCCGAGGGGGCTACACCTTC. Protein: CASRARGRGGYTF.